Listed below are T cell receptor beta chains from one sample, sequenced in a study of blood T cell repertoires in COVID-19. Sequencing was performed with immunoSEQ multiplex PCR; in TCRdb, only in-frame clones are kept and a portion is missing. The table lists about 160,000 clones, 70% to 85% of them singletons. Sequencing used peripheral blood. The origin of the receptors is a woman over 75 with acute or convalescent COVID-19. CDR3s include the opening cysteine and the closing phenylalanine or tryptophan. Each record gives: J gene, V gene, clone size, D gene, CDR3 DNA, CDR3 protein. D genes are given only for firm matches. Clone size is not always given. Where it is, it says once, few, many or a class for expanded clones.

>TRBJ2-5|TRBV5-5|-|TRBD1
TGTGCCAGCAGCTTGGGTCCACAGGGGGATCAAGAGACCCAGTACTTC
CASSLGPQGDQETQYF
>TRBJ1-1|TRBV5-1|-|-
TGCGCCAGCAGCTCCACAGGGACAACTGAAGCTTTCTTT
CASSSTGTTEAFF
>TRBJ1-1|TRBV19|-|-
TGTGCCAGTAGTAACCCAAAAGGGACACAGAGAAGGAGAACTGAAGCTTTCTTT
CASSNPKGTQRRRTEAFF
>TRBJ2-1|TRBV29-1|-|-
TGCAGCGTTGAATCAGGGACTTTCTACAATGAGCAGTTCTTC
CSVESGTFYNEQFF
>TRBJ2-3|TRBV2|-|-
TGTGCCAGCAGCCGGGACACCCGCACAGATACGCAGTATTTT
CASSRDTRTDTQYF
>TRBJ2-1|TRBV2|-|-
TGTGCCAGCAGCCCCCCGACCGGGACTGTTACGTGGAATGAGCAGTTCTTC
CASSPPTGTVTWNEQFF
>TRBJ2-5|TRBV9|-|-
TGTGCCAGCAGCGTAGGGGCCGCCAAAGAGACCCAGTACTTC
CASSVGAAKETQYF
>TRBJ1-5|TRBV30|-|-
TGTGCCTGGGGTAAACAGGGCGATCAGCCCCAGCATTTT
CAWGKQGDQPQHF
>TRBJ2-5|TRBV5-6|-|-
TGTGCCAGCAGCACCCGCGACAGGACGTGGACCCAGTACTTC
CASSTRDRTWTQYF
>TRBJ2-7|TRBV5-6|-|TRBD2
TGTGCCAGCAGCTTCGGACTAGCGGGAGGGGCCTACGAGCAGTACTTC
CASSFGLAGGAYEQYF
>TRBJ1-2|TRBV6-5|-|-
TGTGCCAGCAGTCCAGGGGACGCTGGCTACACCTTC
CASSPGDAGYTF
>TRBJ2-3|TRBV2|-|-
TGTGCCAGCAGCCAGAATCGAGATACGCAGTATTTT
CASSQNRDTQYF
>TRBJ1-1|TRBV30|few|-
TGTGCCTGGAGGACGGGGACTGAAGCTTTCTTT
CAWRTGTEAFF
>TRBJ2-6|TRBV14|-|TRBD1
TGTGCCAGCAGCCAGACAGGGAGAAAGTATGGGGCCAACGTCCTGACTTTC
CASSQTGRKYGANVLTF
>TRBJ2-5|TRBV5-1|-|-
TGCGCCAGCAGGGGGGGACCGGTCCAAGAGACCCAGTACTTC
CASRGGPVQETQYF
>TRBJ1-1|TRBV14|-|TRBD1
TGTGCCAGCAGCCTAACAGGGGGAACTGAAGCTTTCTTT
CASSLTGGTEAFF
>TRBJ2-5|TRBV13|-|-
TGTGCCAGCAGCTTAATATCGTCCCAAGAGACCCAGTACTTC
CASSLISSQETQYF